This T cell receptor beta chain is from a study of blood T cell repertoires in COVID-19. Only in-frame clones appear in the TCRdb table, and some are missing; sequencing was by immunoSEQ multiplex PCR. The sample comprises some 110,000 clones, more than 70% of which are singletons, and approximately 5% rests with the top ten. V gave up 5 bases and J gave up 4 bases; unmatched junction bases: 3. Germline loops: CDR1 MNHEY, CDR2 SMNVEV (reference sequence). The CDR3 runs to 13 residues. This clone came up a few times. Source material: peripheral blood. The chain couples TRBV27 to TRBJ1-2; 8 nucleotides agree with TRBD1. The clonotype originates from a human donor in a cohort sampled during active COVID-19. CDR3 loop: CASSVDRGYGYTF. DNA for the CDR3: TGTGCCAGCAGTGTAGACAGGGGCTATGGCTACACCTTC.